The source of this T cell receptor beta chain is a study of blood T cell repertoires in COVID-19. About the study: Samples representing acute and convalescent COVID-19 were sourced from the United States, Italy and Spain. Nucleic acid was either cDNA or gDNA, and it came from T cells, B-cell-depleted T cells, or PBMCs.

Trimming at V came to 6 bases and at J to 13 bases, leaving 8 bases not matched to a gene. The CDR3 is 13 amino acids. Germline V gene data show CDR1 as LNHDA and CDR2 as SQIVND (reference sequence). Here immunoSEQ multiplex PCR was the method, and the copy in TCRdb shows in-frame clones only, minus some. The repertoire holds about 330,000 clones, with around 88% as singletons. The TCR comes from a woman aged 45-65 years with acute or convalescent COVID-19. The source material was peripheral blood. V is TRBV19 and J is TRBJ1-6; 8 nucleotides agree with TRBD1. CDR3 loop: CASRADRASPLHF. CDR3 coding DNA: TGTGCCAGTAGGGCGGACAGGGCGTCGCCCCTCCACTTT.